This T cell receptor (beta chain) was found in a study of beta chain features in type 1 diabetes. Of the isolated RNA, all was reverse transcribed, and so the sequenced material was expressed TCRB transcripts. Here immunoSEQ multiplex PCR was the method, and the copy in TCRdb shows in-frame clones only, minus some. The data contain about 620,000 clones, around 16% of them singletons. Trimming pared 5 bases from V and 2 bases from J, leaving 6 bases between. This CDR3 region has 13 residues. Germline CDR1 and CDR2: SGHAT and FQNNGV. The source material was naive CD4+ T cells from blood. This rearrangement joins TRBV11-2 to TRBJ2-2; D not resolved. This sequence originates from a young man in good health. For the CDR3, the DNA is TGTGCCAGCAGCCGCACCAACACCGGGGAGCTGTTTTTT. Encoded protein: CASSRTNTGELFF. Supplemented by reference TRBV11-2 and TRBJ2-2, the full variable domain reads EAGVAQSPRYKIIEKRQSVAFWCNPISGHATLYWYQQILGQGPKLLIQFQNNGVVDDSQLPKDRFSAERLKGVDSTLKIQPAKLEDSAVYLCASSRTNTGELFFGEGSRLTVL.